These 20 T cell receptor beta chains were all obtained from the same sample, sequenced in a study of blood T cell repertoires in COVID-19 (dated by TCRdb to 2019 to 2021). Library method: the immunoSEQ multiplex PCR assay. TCRdb holds this immuneACCESS table with in-frame rearrangements only. Some clones are missing; in checked studies, unresolved V genes explain under half, and the rest has no known cause. A total of 300,000 to 450,000 clones appear in this sample, roughly 84% of them only once. Under 1.3% of the sample is taken by the ten largest. The sample was PBMCs or T cells enriched from blood (not recorded which). The receptors shown here come from a woman aged 25 to 39 who had recovered from COVID-19.

This rearrangement joins TRBV5-1 to TRBJ2-1; the D gene is possibly TRBD1 (5 bases). This CDR3 has 15 residues. V lost 3 bases and J 3 bases, leaving 13 bases between the germline ends. Germline CDR1 reads SGHRS; CDR2 reads YFSETQ. This CDR3 is CASSSQSGRYNEQFF. In DNA, the CDR3 is TGCGCCAGCAGCTCCCAATCAGGGCGCTACAATGAGCAGTTCTTC.

The chain uses TRBV19 and TRBJ1-3; the D gene is possibly TRBD1 (6 bases). Germline lookup yields CDR1 LNHDA and CDR2 SQIVND (reference sequence). Trimming shortened V by 5 bases and J by 0 bases, and 11 bases separated the two germline ends. The CDR3 sequence is 15 residues long. This CDR3 is CASSWGLYSGNTIYF. CDR3 DNA: TGTGCCAGTAGTTGGGGGCTATACTCTGGAAACACCATATATTTT.

J is TRBJ2-7 and V is TRBV14; D is perhaps TRBD1 (5 bases). The CDR3 consists of 15 residues. V was clipped by 1 base and J by 4 bases, with 14 bases between them. The germline gives CDR1 SGHDN, CDR2 FVKESK. The CDR3, as DNA: TGTGCCAGCAGCCAAGGATCCGGCAGGACATACGAGCAGTACTTC. It is translated as CASSQGSGRTYEQYF.

This chain uses TRBV4-3 with TRBJ2-7; TRBD1 is a possible D gene (6 bases). Germline V gene data show CDR1 as LGHNA and CDR2 as YSLEER. CDR3 size: 16 residues. The germline V and J ends were trimmed by 4 bases and 6 bases, with 22 bases remaining between them. The CDR3 loop is CASSPYMTGLVGEQYF. The DNA for the CDR3 is TGCGCCAGCAGCCCTTATATGACAGGTCTCGTTGGCGAGCAGTACTTC.

The CDR3 DNA follows: TGTGCCAGTAAAGGGGGCCCGGCGTCCTACGAGCAGTACTTC. Protein product: CASKGGPASYEQYF. The chain has TRBV19 and TRBJ2-7, with 7 bases that match TRBD1. With 7 bases clipped from V and 1 base from J, the junction kept 7 bases outside the gene matches. CDR3 length: 14 amino acids. Germline assignment: CDR1 LNHDA and CDR2 SQIVND (reference sequence).

This sequence joins TRBV18 and TRBJ2-5; 11 positions match TRBD1. The CDR3 length is 16 residues. The germline CDR1 and CDR2 sequences are KGHSH and LQKENI. J was trimmed by 1 base and V by 4 bases; bases with no gene match: 5. CDR3 in DNA: TGTGCCAGCTCACAATCCGGGACAGGGGGCCAAGAGACCCAGTACTTC. It translates to CASSQSGTGGQETQYF. Full variable domain (outside the CDR3, taken from reference TRBV18 and TRBJ2-5): NAGVMQNPRHLVRRRGQEARLRCSPMKGHSHVYWYRQLPEEGLKFMVYLQKENIIDESGMPKERFSAEFPKEGPSILRIQQVVRGDSAAYFCASSQSGTGGQETQYFGPGTRLLVL.

This chain joins TRBV7-7 and TRBJ2-2, with 7 bases identical to TRBD2. CDR1 is SSHAT, CDR2 FNYEAQ, per germline (reference sequence). The CDR3 extends over 15 amino acids. J lost 0 bases, V lost 5 bases, and 3 bases had no gene match. The CDR3 coding sequence is TGTGCCAGCAGCCAGGGACTAACGAACACCGGGGAGCTGTTTTTT. Its protein product is CASSQGLTNTGELFF.

The chain couples TRBV28 to TRBJ2-5, with 15 bases that match TRBD2. Germline V gene data show CDR1 as MDHEN and CDR2 as SYDVKM. CDR3 size: 17 residues. The J segment lost 5 bases and the V segment lost 5 bases, leaving 9 bases of the junction unmatched. CDR3 sequence (DNA): TGTGCCAGCAGTCACCCGGGACTAGCGGGGGGTGGGGAGACCCAGTACTTC. Translation: CASSHPGLAGGGETQYF.

The CDR3 region is CASSTGVLEQYF. The CDR3 nucleotides read TGCGCCAGCAGTACGGGAGTGTTAGAGCAGTACTTC. This chain joins TRBV5-1 and TRBJ2-7, with D perhaps matching TRBD2 (6 bases). V was shortened by 5 bases and J by 7 bases, with 13 bases between the two germline ends. Germline lookup yields CDR1 SGHRS and CDR2 YFSETQ. This CDR3 contains 12 residues.

This chain links TRBV5-1 with TRBJ1-6; the D gene is possibly TRBD1 (5 bases). The CDR3 runs 15 residues. Trimming cost V 4 bases and J 7 bases, with 15 bases left between them. Germline assignment: CDR1 SGHRS and CDR2 YFSETQ. As DNA, the CDR3 is TGCGCCAGCAGCGCGGACGGACGGGGGAATTCACCCCTCCACTTT. It is translated as CASSADGRGNSPLHF. Full variable domain (missing parts from reference TRBV5-1 and TRBJ1-6): KAGVTQTPRYLIKTRGQQVTLSCSPISGHRSVSWYQQTPGQGLQFLFEYFSETQRNKGNFPGRFSGRQFSNSRSEMNVSTLELGDSALYLCASSADGRGNSPLHFGNGTRLTVT.

This clone was counted once. The V gene is TRBV14, the J gene TRBJ2-6; the match to TRBD1 covers 7 bases. The CDR3 totals 15 residues. Per the germline V gene, CDR1 is SGHDN and CDR2 is FVKESK. Trimming removed 3 bases from V and 1 base from J; junction bases left unmatched: 0. The CDR3 DNA reads TGTGCCAGCAGCCAGGACAGGTCTGGGGCCAACGTCCTGACTTTC. This codes for CASSQDRSGANVLTF.

V and J are TRBV18 and TRBJ1-3, with 7 bases matching TRBD1. Germline V lookup: CDR1 KGHSH, CDR2 LQKENI. V dropped 3 bases and J dropped 4; count of bases not matched to a gene: 3. CDR3 length equals 14 residues. CDR3 DNA: TGTGCCAGCTCACCGGGACAGAACGGAAACACCATATATTTT. Amino acids: CASSPGQNGNTIYF.

This clone was seen only a few times. The J gene is TRBJ1-1, the V gene TRBV6-5, with TRBD1 matching over 7 bases. The germline V gene encodes CDR1 MNHEY and CDR2 SVGAGI. The V segment lost 5 bases and the J segment 5 bases; nucleotides outside the gene matches: 5. The CDR3 spans 13 residues. Here the CDR3 reads CASSPRGMTEAFF. CDR3 DNA sequence: TGTGCCAGCAGTCCCAGGGGGATGACTGAAGCTTTCTTT.

The table lists this clone with many counts. The chain combines TRBV16 with TRBJ2-3; possible D gene TRBD2, 5 bases. The CDR3 is made up of 19 amino acids. V lost 6 bases, J lost 0 bases, and 25 bases lay in between. Per germline, CDR1 KGHSY and CDR2 FQNENV. The CDR3 nucleotides read TGTGCCAGCAGTAACGCCCGGACTCCAACCCTTTTTAGCACAGATACGCAGTATTTT. Its protein is CASSNARTPTLFSTDTQYF. Using reference TRBV16 and TRBJ2-3 for the parts outside the CDR3, the full variable domain is GEEVAQTPKHLVRGEGQKAKLYCAPIKGHSYVFWYQQVLKNEFKFLISFQNENVFDETGMPKERFSAKCLPNSPCSLEIQATKLEDSAVYFCASSNARTPTLFSTDTQYFGPGTRLTVL.

This clone has only one observation. The chain combines TRBV7-9 with TRBJ1-4, with TRBD1 matching over 12 bases. This CDR3 has 19 amino acids. With 3 bases clipped from V and 7 bases from J, the junction kept 15 bases outside the gene matches. Germline assignment: CDR1 SEHNR and CDR2 FQNEAQ (reference sequence). For the CDR3, the DNA is TGTGCCAGCAGCTTGGATGACCGGGACAGGGGGCGCGGTGTTGAAAAACTGTTTTTT. This encodes CASSLDDRDRGRGVEKLFF.

The J gene is TRBJ2-3, the V gene TRBV7-9; tentatively, D is TRBD1 (6 bases). Trimming removed 5 bases from V and 2 bases from J, with 11 bases in between. Germline-derived CDR1 and CDR2 are SEHNR and FQNEAQ (reference sequence). This CDR3 is 14 amino acids long. CDR3 DNA: TGTGCCAGCAGCCCAGGACAGTACACAGATACGCAGTATTTT. Translating gives CASSPGQYTDTQYF.

This sequence joins TRBV7-9 and TRBJ1-2; 7 nucleotides align to TRBD1. CDR1 and CDR2 (germline): SEHNR, FQNEAQ (reference sequence). Trimming at V came to 5 bases and at J to 4 bases, leaving 7 bases not matched to a gene. CDR3 length: 14 amino acids. The CDR3 reads CASSLNRGGYGYTF. For the CDR3, the DNA is TGTGCCAGCAGCCTAAACAGGGGAGGCTATGGCTACACCTTC.

The rearrangement joins TRBV5-1 to TRBJ1-1; 7 bases align to TRBD1. Germline V gives CDR1 SGHRS, CDR2 YFSETQ. This CDR3 region has 11 residues. After removal of 5 bases from V and 8 bases from J, the junction contained 3 bases not matched to a gene. CDR3 sequence (DNA): TGCGCCAGCAGGGGGACAGTCGAAGCTTTCTTT. Translation: CASRGTVEAFF.

V and J are TRBV10-3 and TRBJ2-3; 10 bases agree with TRBD2. The V gene's germline CDR1 is ENHRY and CDR2 SYGVKD. This CDR3 is 17 amino acids long. V shed 0 bases, J shed 1 base, and the junction held 4 bases outside the gene matches. CDR3 region: CAISESTSGVGTDTQYF. The CDR3 bases are TGTGCCATCAGTGAGTCAACTAGCGGGGTCGGCACAGATACGCAGTATTTT.

The chain combines TRBV28 with TRBJ2-3; the D gene is possibly TRBD1 (5 bases). Germline V lookup: CDR1 MDHEN, CDR2 SYDVKM. The CDR3 is made up of 14 amino acids. V lost 5 bases to trimming and J lost 5 bases, with 14 bases between them. The CDR3 protein is CASSGAGEGDTQYF. CDR3 nucleotide sequence: TGTGCCAGCAGTGGGGCTGGTGAAGGAGATACGCAGTATTTT.